A selection of T cell receptor beta chains follows, all from one sample in a study of cytomegalovirus exposure and HLA in healthy donors. Assay: immunoSEQ multiplex PCR; the TCRdb copy retains only in-frame clones and omits some. The sample has 150,000 to 200,000 clones, approximately 71% seen once. The material sequenced was PBMCs. These receptors came from a man between 18 and 29 years old in good health and CMV-seropositive. The CDR3 runs from the conserved cysteine through the conserved F or W. The order of the fields is clone size, D gene, V gene, CDR3 length, J gene, CDR3 DNA, CDR3 protein. D genes are given only for firm matches. Clone size, where shown, is once, few, many, or a class for clones that have expanded.

NA	NA	TRBV19	15	TRBJ1-2	TGTGCCAGTAGTACTTCGGGGTACGTGGACTATGGCTACACCTTC	CASSTSGYVDYGYTF
NA	TRBD1	TRBV30	12	TRBJ1-1	TGTGCCTGGAGCGAGGGACAGGAGGAAGCTTTCTTT	CAWSEGQEEAFF
NA	TRBD2	TRBV2	14	TRBJ2-7	TGTGCCAGCAGAGAACTAGCGATTAACTACGAGCAGTACTTC	CASRELAINYEQYF
NA	NA	TRBV2	13	TRBJ2-5	TGTGCCAGTCGAGACCGTTGGGAGGAGACCCAGTACTTC	CASRDRWEETQYF
once	TRBD1	TRBV4-2	13	TRBJ1-2	TGTGCCAGCACCAGGGGGCACAGCTATGGCTACACCTTC	CASTRGHSYGYTF
NA	NA	TRBV5-6	14	TRBJ2-7	TGTGCCAGCAGCACCGGGACAAAGACCTACGAGCAGTACTTC	CASSTGTKTYEQYF
few	NA	TRBV15	14	TRBJ2-5	TGTGCCACCAGCAGAGATGGCAGGCCAGAGACCCAGTACTTC	CATSRDGRPETQYF
few	NA	TRBV11-2	16	TRBJ1-1	TGTGCCAGCAGCTTAGGGCGACAGGTTTTGGACACTGAAGCTTTCTTT	CASSLGRQVLDTEAFF
NA	TRBD1	TRBV28	12	TRBJ1-2	TGTGCCAGCAGGCAGGGGGACTATGGCTACACCTTC	CASRQGDYGYTF
NA	NA	TRBV14	15	TRBJ1-6	TGTGCCAGCAGCCAAGCGAACCTAATGTATTCACCCCTCCACTTT	CASSQANLMYSPLHF
few	NA	TRBV5-1	14	TRBJ1-1	TGCGCCAGCAGTCCAATGGGGGCGGTCACTGAAGCTTTCTTT	CASSPMGAVTEAFF
NA	TRBD2	TRBV2	14	TRBJ2-7	TGTGCCAGCAGATCCGGGACTAGCGGCTACGAGCAGTACTTC	CASRSGTSGYEQYF
NA	NA	TRBV7-9	14	TRBJ2-7	TGTGCCAGCAGCGCCTACATAGCTGGTTACGAGCAGTACTTC	CASSAYIAGYEQYF
NA	NA	TRBV18	13	TRBJ2-5	TGTGCCAGCTCACCGACGGCGGGCGAGACCCAGTACTTC	CASSPTAGETQYF
NA	NA	TRBV2	13	TRBJ2-7	TGTGCCAGCAGAAAAGGGGGGGGCTACGAGCAGTACTTC	CASRKGGGYEQYF
few	NA	TRBV28	16	TRBJ1-1	TGTGCCAGCAGCTATGACAGGACGAGGGTGAACACTGAAGCTTTCTTT	CASSYDRTRVNTEAFF
NA	TRBD2	TRBV28	17	TRBJ2-1	TGTGCCAGCAGTTTTCCCTTTACTAGCGGGAGCGACAATGAGCAGTTCTTC	CASSFPFTSGSDNEQFF
NA	NA	TRBV2	15	TRBJ1-1	TGTGCCAGCAGACCAAACGGGCCGGCGGGCACTGAAGCTTTCTTT	CASRPNGPAGTEAFF
NA	TRBD1	TRBV28	17	TRBJ1-5	TGTGCCAGCAGTCCCTGGACAGGGATCAGGTTGGATCAGCCCCAGCATTTT	CASSPWTGIRLDQPQHF
NA	NA	TRBV27	16	TRBJ2-1	TGTGCCTGCACGCGAACCGGGACACGGGTGCACAATGAGCAGTTCTTC	CACTRTGTRVHNEQFF
few	TRBD1	TRBV7-3	17	TRBJ2-2	TGTGCCAGCAGCTTACCCAGGGACAGGGGGAACACCGGGGAGCTGTTTTTT	CASSLPRDRGNTGELFF
NA	NA	TRBV27	15	TRBJ2-7	TGTGCCAGCAGCCGCAAGGGACAAGTCATGAACGAGCAGTACTTC	CASSRKGQVMNEQYF
NA	TRBD2	TRBV6-4	13	TRBJ2-7	TGTGCCGAATTGAGTAGCGGGCCCTGGGGGCAGTACTTC	CAELSSGPWGQYF
NA	TRBD2	TRBV6-1	15	TRBJ2-1	TGTGCCAGCAGTCGTAGCGGGAGGGCCAATAATGAGCAGTTCTTC	CASSRSGRANNEQFF